Following are 25 T cell receptor beta chains from one sample sequenced in a study of blood T cells in healthy people across ages. A second roughly 6 to 12 cycle PCR used barcoded and J-beta primers. TCRdb re-called the 5' RACE reads through MiXCR, storing one row per CDR3 protein. Of about 1 million distinct CDR3 sequences in the sample, under 45% were seen once. Sequenced material: blood. These receptors were collected from a woman aged 60 to 75 in good health.

The chain uses TRBV4-1 and TRBJ2-7, with 9 bases that match TRBD1. The CDR3 has 16 amino acids. V was pared by 0 bases and J by 7 bases, with 10 bases of the junction left unmatched. Germline values: CDR1 MGHRA, CDR2 YSYEKL. This CDR3 is CASSQETGGFYNEQYF. For the CDR3, the DNA is TGCGCCAGCAGCCAAGAAACAGGGGGCTTTTACAATGAGCAGTACTTC.

The chain uses TRBV29-1 and TRBJ2-1, with D possibly TRBD2 on 6 matching bases. V lost 4 bases to trimming and J lost 2 bases, with 21 bases between them. CDR3 length equals 17 residues. Looked up from germline, CDR1 is SQVTM and CDR2 is ANQGSEA. The CDR3 region is CSVGRLGGMGPYNEQFF. CDR3 bases: TGCAGCGTTGGGCGCCTGGGCGGGATGGGTCCCTACAATGAGCAGTTCTTC.

The chain couples TRBV7-9 to TRBJ2-7; 9 bases agree with TRBD2. The germline CDR1 and CDR2 sequences are SEHNR and FQNEAQ (reference sequence). The CDR3 length is 14 residues. Trimming at V came to 5 bases and at J to 5 bases, leaving 7 bases not matched to a gene. CDR3 amino acids: CASSPDRLADEQYF. In DNA, the CDR3 is TGTGCCAGCAGCCCCGATAGACTAGCGGACGAGCAGTACTTC.

This clonotype was detected only a few times. V usage is TRBV10-3 and J usage is TRBJ2-5; possibly TRBD1 or TRBD2 for D (5 bases each). The CDR3 is 14 amino acids. V was pared by 4 bases and J by 4 bases, with 13 bases between. Per germline, CDR1 ENHRY and CDR2 SYGVKD. CDR3 sequence reads: CAISASGLRETQYF. The CDR3 DNA reads as TGTGCCATCAGTGCTTCGGGGCTGAGAGAGACCCAGTACTTC.

This chain joins TRBV6-1 and TRBJ2-1; tentative D call: TRBD2 (5 bases). The CDR3 length is 12 residues. V gave up 3 bases and J gave up 8 bases, with 8 bases separating them. The germline gives CDR1 MNHNS, CDR2 SASEGT. CDR3 sequence reads: CASSDEGYEQFF. In nucleotides, the CDR3 is TGTGCCAGCAGTGACGAGGGCTATGAGCAGTTCTTC.

This clonotype appeared a few times. J is TRBJ2-7 and V is TRBV25-1; a weak D match, TRBD1 (5 bases). The CDR3 has 15 residues. In germline, CDR1 is MGHDK, CDR2 SYGVNS. V was shortened by 3 bases and J by 0 bases, with 12 bases between the two germline ends. For the CDR3, the DNA is TGTGCCAGCAGTGACCCTGACAGCTACTCCTACGAGCAGTACTTC. Amino acid sequence: CASSDPDSYSYEQYF.

The chain is built from TRBV10-1 and TRBJ2-3, with a weak D call TRBD2 (6 bases). There are 15 residues in the CDR3. The germline V and J ends were trimmed by 2 bases and 2 bases, with 11 bases remaining between them. Germline CDR1 is WNHNN and CDR2 is SYGVQD (reference sequence). CDR3 in amino acids: CASSELRDFTDTQYF. CDR3 DNA: TGCGCCAGCAGTGAGCTAAGGGACTTCACAGATACGCAGTATTTT.

The chain carries TRBV20-1 and TRBJ2-3, with a weak D call TRBD1 (6 bases). Germline V gives CDR1 DFQATT, CDR2 SNEGSKA (reference sequence). This CDR3 contains 15 residues. V lost 4 bases and J lost 0, with 14 bases in between. CDR3 residues: CSATRTVSSTDTQYF. As DNA, the CDR3 is TGCAGTGCTACCAGGACAGTGAGTAGCACAGATACGCAGTATTTT.

V and J are TRBV9 and TRBJ2-7; D may be TRBD1 or TRBD2 (5 bases each). The CDR3 totals 16 residues. Between the trimmed V and J ends, which lost 4 bases and 3 bases, there was a span of 20 bases. Germline CDR1 is SGDLS and CDR2 is YYNGEE. Written as DNA, the CDR3 is TGTGCCAGCAGCTTACAAGCCGGGACCGATATCTACGAGCAGTACTTC. Translating gives CASSLQAGTDIYEQYF.

The chain joins TRBV18 to TRBJ2-2; D uncertain. The V gene lost 0 bases and the J gene lost 1 base, with 9 bases spanning the gap. This CDR3 region has 16 residues. Germline assignment: CDR1 KGHSH and CDR2 LQKENI. The CDR3 sequence: CASSPPGRGNTGELFF. In DNA form, the CDR3 reads TGTGCCAGCTCACCACCGGGTCGCGGGAACACCGGGGAGCTGTTTTTT. Variable domain in full (rest from reference TRBV18 and TRBJ2-2): NAGVMQNPRHLVRRRGQEARLRCSPMKGHSHVYWYRQLPEEGLKFMVYLQKENIIDESGMPKERFSAEFPKEGPSILRIQQVVRGDSAAYFCASSPPGRGNTGELFFGEGSRLTVL.

V is TRBV20-1 and J is TRBJ2-7; 8 positions agree with TRBD1. Germline lookup yields CDR1 DFQATT and CDR2 SNEGSKA (reference sequence). V lost 0 bases, J lost 5 bases, and 9 bases stayed unmatched. CDR3 length: 15 amino acids. Here the CDR3 DNA reads TGCAGTGCTAGAGATCCGAGCAGGGGGCTTAACGAGCAGTACTTC. It translates to CSARDPSRGLNEQYF.

The chain is built from TRBV6-5 and TRBJ1-2; no clear D. With 0 bases removed from V and 3 bases from J, the gap between germline ends came to 8 bases. The germline CDR1 and CDR2 sequences are MNHEY and SVGAGI. The CDR3 sequence is 14 residues long. The CDR3 nucleotides are TGTGCCAGCAGTTACTCAGGTGTCGACTATGGCTACACCTTC. This translates into CASSYSGVDYGYTF.

The chain carries TRBV9 and TRBJ2-1, with D possibly being TRBD1 or TRBD2 (5 bases each). CDR3 size: 15 residues. The germline gives CDR1 SGDLS, CDR2 YYNGEE. Deletions cut 4 bases from V and 4 bases from J, with 15 bases between. The DNA of the CDR3 is TGTGCCAGCAGCCCCCAGGGACCCACGTACAATGAGCAGTTCTTC. Translation: CASSPQGPTYNEQFF.

This clonotype appeared once. This rearrangement joins TRBV6-5 to TRBJ2-5; the match to TRBD2 covers 11 bases. This CDR3 spans 15 amino acids. Germline CDR1 is MNHEY and CDR2 is SVGAGI. V lost 6 bases, J lost 0 bases, and 3 bases stayed unmatched. The CDR3 DNA sequence: TGTGCCAGCAGCTCTAGCGGGAGGAACCAAGAGACCCAGTACTTC. This codes for CASSSSGRNQETQYF.

Regarding this clonotype: One end of the junction is discordant with germline, which a read error may explain. This rearrangement joins TRBV12-3 or TRBV12-4 to TRBJ2-1; D may be TRBD2 (6 bases). The CDR3 loop spans 15 amino acids. The CDR3 protein is CAGSLAPGSNNEQFF. For the CDR3, the DNA is TGTGCCGGCAGTTTAGCGCCCGGGAGCAACAATGAGCAGTTCTTC.

This clonotype has only a few counts. The chain carries TRBV6-5 and TRBJ2-1; TRBD2 matches 7 bases. Looked up from germline, CDR1 is MNHEY and CDR2 is SVGAGI. This CDR3 is built from 14 residues. Trimming took 4 bases from V and 7 from J; bases not matched to a gene: 7. The CDR3 loop is CASSWLAERNEQFF. The CDR3 region has the DNA TGTGCCAGCAGTTGGCTAGCGGAAAGGAATGAGCAGTTCTTC.

The chain couples TRBV12-3 or TRBV12-4 to TRBJ2-1; 10 bases line up with TRBD2. This CDR3 is built from 15 residues. V lost 7 bases and J lost 7; bases outside the gene matches: 10. The DNA for the CDR3 is TGTGCCAGCAAACACTCTAGCGGGAGTGGTAATGAGCAGTTCTTC. This codes for CASKHSSGSGNEQFF.

This clonotype has a count of ten or more. The chain combines TRBV29-1 with TRBJ2-7; 9 nucleotides agree with TRBD1. J lost 3 bases, V lost 8 bases, and 8 bases had no gene match. This CDR3 region has 13 residues. Germline CDR1 SQVTM, CDR2 ANQGSEA. CDR3 bases: TGCAGCACCTCCGGGACAGGGCGCTACGAGCAGTACTTC. This codes for CSTSGTGRYEQYF.

The count of this clonotype is one. The V and J genes are TRBV6-1 and TRBJ1-5; possibly TRBD1 for D (5 bases). V lost 1 base and J lost 2, with 9 bases in between. Germline lookup yields CDR1 MNHNS and CDR2 SASEGT. There are 15 residues in the CDR3. DNA for the CDR3: TGTGCCAGCAGTGAAGGGGGGTGGGGCAATCAGCCCCAGCATTTT. Its translation: CASSEGGWGNQPQHF.

V is TRBV30 and J is TRBJ2-7, with D perhaps TRBD1 (6 bases). V shed 0 bases and J shed 3 bases, with 6 bases lying between them. This CDR3 comprises 12 residues. From germline, CDR1 is GTSNPN and CDR2 SVGIG (reference sequence). CDR3 coding DNA: TGTGCCTGGAGTGTGGACAGCTACGAGCAGTACTTC. It codes for CAWSVDSYEQYF.

This sequence joins TRBV7-9 and TRBJ2-1, with TRBD2 matching over 8 bases. The germline V gene has CDR1 SEHNR and CDR2 FQNEAQ (reference sequence). Trimming at V came to 4 bases and at J to 10 bases, leaving 12 bases not matched to a gene. CDR3 length equals 15 residues. The CDR3 bases are TGTGCCAGCAGCTCCCTAGCGGGTTCCTTCAAGGAGCAGTTCTTC. Translating gives CASSSLAGSFKEQFF.

The chain is built from TRBV2 and TRBJ1-2; no clear D. V dropped 2 bases and J dropped 8 bases, with 15 bases sitting between them. CDR1 and CDR2 (germline): SNHLY, FYNNEI. CDR3 length: 14 residues. The CDR3 sequence: CASSELEASRGYTF. In DNA form, the CDR3 reads TGTGCCAGCAGTGAATTAGAGGCATCCCGCGGCTACACCTTC.

This clonotype was detected a few times. This chain connects TRBV5-1 to TRBJ2-1; 12 bases fit TRBD2. The CDR3 is made up of 18 amino acids. Trimming removed 2 bases from V and 8 bases from J; junction bases left unmatched: 14. The germline CDR1 and CDR2 sequences are SGHRS and YFSETQ. CDR3 DNA sequence: TGCGCCAGCAGCTTCCTTGATTCTACTAGCGGGAGGAGGTATGAGCAGTTCTTC. It is translated as CASSFLDSTSGRRYEQFF.

The sample holds a few counts of this clonotype. V and J are TRBV10-3 and TRBJ1-2; D is ambiguous. CDR3 length: 13 residues. The germline CDR1 and CDR2 sequences are ENHRY and SYGVKD. V lost 4 bases to trimming and J lost 2 bases, with 8 bases between them. The CDR3 loop reads CAISGSANYGYTF. DNA of the CDR3: TGTGCCATCAGTGGATCAGCAAACTATGGCTACACCTTC.

This clonotype was seen a handful of times. The chain employs TRBV10-3 and TRBJ1-4; D remains ambiguous. This CDR3 contains 12 residues. V lost 8 bases and J 2 bases, leaving 6 bases between the germline ends. From germline, CDR1 is ENHRY and CDR2 SYGVKD. The CDR3 protein is CAIGRTNEKLFF. The CDR3 coding sequence is TGTGCCATCGGAAGGACTAATGAAAAACTGTTTTTT.